This T cell receptor beta chain was identified in a study of T-cell reconstitution after alpha-beta-depleted transplantation in children. Trimming shortened V by 8 bases and J by 4 bases, and 12 bases separated the two germline ends. Germline V gene data show CDR1 as LNHDA and CDR2 as SQIVND (reference sequence). The CDR3 runs 13 residues. This clonotype was picked up a small number of times. Unique molecular identifiers featured in how the TCRbeta library was prepared. TCRdb fed the PCR reads into MiXCR, producing one record per CDR3 protein. Of 300,000 to 400,000 distinct CDR3 sequences in the sample, roughly 13% are singletons; the top ten hold roughly 4.3%.

The sequences come from PBMCs, collected from the stem cell graft. The TCR was taken from a human donor who donated a stem cell graft to a child with Fanconi anemia. The J gene is TRBJ1-5, the V gene TRBV19; possible D gene TRBD1, 5 bases. The CDR3 spells CASGIGTNQPQHF. The CDR3 DNA is TGTGCCAGTGGAATCGGGACGAATCAGCCCCAGCATTTT.